These 25 T cell receptor beta chains were all obtained from the same sample, sequenced in a study of shared clonotypes between healthy human individuals. Terminally differentiated effector memory CD45RA+ cells were excluded by CCR7 positive selection of CD45RO-negative cells. Generated by immunoSEQ multiplex PCR, the TCRdb table keeps only in-frame clones and is missing some. The table records about 2.2 million clones, 93% of them present only once. The specimen was naive CD8+ T cells from PBMCs. All receptors derive from a man aged 18 to 30 in good health. Some clones in this sample may be carry-over from other donors' samples.

This clone was picked up a small number of times. Other nucleotide sequences from this sample produce the same CDR3. The chain joins TRBV7-9 to TRBJ1-5; no clear D. The CDR3 is 12 residues long. Trimming cost V 3 bases and J 4 bases, with 4 bases left between them. Per germline, CDR1 SEHNR and CDR2 FQNEAQ (reference sequence). CDR3: CASSLLNQPQHF. Written as DNA, the CDR3 is TGTGCCAGCAGCTTGCTGAATCAGCCCCAGCATTTT.

The chain joins TRBV27 to TRBJ2-1; 9 bases are a match to TRBD2. The CDR3 sequence is 15 residues long. V shed 3 bases and J 8 bases; nucleotides not matched to a gene: 8. Germline V gene sequence: CDR1 MNHEY, CDR2 SMNVEV (reference sequence). CDR3 loop: CASSFIAGALDEQFF. In nucleotides, the CDR3 is TGTGCCAGCAGTTTTATAGCGGGAGCGCTGGATGAGCAGTTCTTC.

This chain links TRBV2 with TRBJ2-6, with D hard to call. V was shortened by 10 bases and J by 4 bases, with 14 bases between the two germline ends. From germline, CDR1 is SNHLY and CDR2 FYNNEI. The CDR3 consists of 14 residues. CDR3 region: CATLVSEGANVLTF. The CDR3 DNA reads TGTGCCACCTTGGTCAGCGAAGGGGCCAACGTCCTGACTTTC.

This rearrangement joins TRBV4-1 to TRBJ2-7, with D possibly matching TRBD2 (6 bases). CDR3 length: 16 residues. The V end lost 0 bases, the J end lost 0 bases, and 12 bases lay between the germline ends. CDR1 and CDR2 (germline): MGHRA, YSYEKL. The CDR3 DNA reads as TGCGCCAGCAGCCAAGATACGGGAGTAGGCTCCTACGAGCAGTACTTC. The encoded protein is CASSQDTGVGSYEQYF.

This sequence joins TRBV4-2 and TRBJ2-3; TRBD2 might be the D (5 bases). This CDR3 is 15 amino acids long. Germline lookup yields CDR1 LGHNA and CDR2 YNFKEQ. V dropped 3 bases and J dropped 1 base, with 11 bases sitting between them. The CDR3 spells CASSQEVRGTDTQYF. DNA for the CDR3: TGTGCCAGCAGCCAGGAGGTGCGGGGCACAGATACGCAGTATTTT.

This clone was detected once. The chain recombines TRBV28 with TRBJ2-7; D is uncertain. V shed 3 bases and J shed 2 bases, with 11 bases lying between them. The length of the CDR3 is 14 residues. Germline V CDR1 and CDR2: MDHEN, SYDVKM. The CDR3, as DNA: TGTGCCAGCAGTTTCGGAGACACCACCTACGAGCAGTACTTC. It translates to CASSFGDTTYEQYF. Full variable domain (outside the CDR3, taken from reference TRBV28 and TRBJ2-7): DVKVTQSSRYLVKRTGEKVFLECVQDMDHENMFWYRQDPGLGLRLIYFSYDVKMKEKGDIPEGYSVSREKKERFSLILESASTNQTSMYLCASSFGDTTYEQYFGPGTRLTVT.

The V gene is TRBV29-1, the J gene TRBJ2-1; 7 bases match TRBD1. CDR1 and CDR2 (germline): SQVTM, ANQGSEA. CDR3 length: 15 residues. V dropped 5 bases and J dropped 0; count of bases not matched to a gene: 7. CDR3 loop: CSVLPTGVSYNEQFF. DNA for the CDR3: TGCAGCGTTCTACCTACAGGGGTCTCCTACAATGAGCAGTTCTTC.

In its sample, this clone was seen once. This chain uses TRBV27 with TRBJ1-5; D is unresolved. Germline CDR1 is MNHEY and CDR2 is SMNVEV (reference sequence). With 5 bases removed from V and 7 bases from J, the gap between germline ends came to 18 bases. This CDR3 region has 15 residues. In DNA, the CDR3 is TGTGCCAGCAGTCCCGAGAGGGATTTGAACCAGCCCCAGCATTTT. This gives the protein CASSPERDLNQPQHF.

The chain couples TRBV27 to TRBJ2-5; 7 bases are a match to TRBD1. This CDR3 has 13 amino acids. V was clipped by 6 bases and J by 5 bases; unmatched bases: 6. Germline CDR1 and CDR2: MNHEY and SMNVEV (reference sequence). CDR3 sequence: CASRGTALETQYF. In DNA form, the CDR3 reads TGTGCCAGCAGAGGGACAGCCCTCGAGACCCAGTACTTC.

The chain has TRBV4-1 and TRBJ2-7; D gene uncertain. This CDR3 has 15 residues. With 4 bases removed from V and 9 bases from J, the gap between germline ends came to 22 bases. Germline V gene sequence: CDR1 MGHRA, CDR2 YSYEKL. This CDR3 reads CASSPAAAARERQYF. The CDR3 nucleotides read TGCGCCAGCAGCCCCGCCGCGGCGGCACGCGAGCGGCAGTACTTC.

This rearrangement joins TRBV4-1 to TRBJ2-7; a weak D match, TRBD2 (6 bases). The CDR3 is 14 amino acids. Trimming took off 5 bases at V and 2 bases at J, with 13 bases between the two ends. Per germline, CDR1 MGHRA and CDR2 YSYEKL. CDR3 region: CASSKGLLAYEQYF. The CDR3 DNA reads as TGCGCCAGCAGCAAGGGACTCTTAGCCTACGAGCAGTACTTC.

The gene calls are TRBV19 and TRBJ2-3; D is undetermined. The CDR3 consists of 11 residues. CDR1 and CDR2 (germline): LNHDA, SQIVND (reference sequence). Trimming left V 8 bases short and J 6 bases short, with 9 bases between. The chain's CDR3 is CASGSGDTQYF. The CDR3 DNA follows: TGTGCCAGTGGTTCCGGGGATACGCAGTATTTT. The full variable domain, completed using reference TRBV19 and TRBJ2-3, is DGGITQSPKYLFRKEGQNVTLSCEQNLNHDAMYWYRQDPGQGLRLIYYSQIVNDFQKGDIAEGYSVSREKKESFPLTVTSAQKNPTAFYLCASGSGDTQYFGPGTRLTVL.

The chain's CDR3 is CASSSSGQGSYEQYF. CDR3 DNA: TGTGCCAGCAGCTCCTCGGGACAGGGGAGCTACGAGCAGTACTTC. The chain employs TRBV5-8 and TRBJ2-7, with 10 bases matching TRBD1. CDR1 and CDR2 from the germline V gene are SGHTS and YDEGEE. This CDR3 spans 15 amino acids. J gave up 3 bases and V 3 bases, and 6 bases lay outside the gene matches.

This clone was recorded only once. V and J are TRBV6-5 and TRBJ2-3; 8 bases align to TRBD1. V shed 5 bases, J shed 4 bases, and the junction held 2 bases outside the gene matches. From germline, CDR1 is MNHEY and CDR2 SVGAGI. The CDR3 totals 13 residues. CDR3 DNA sequence: TGTGCCAGCAGTCCGGACAGGGCAGATACGCAGTATTTT. Encoded protein: CASSPDRADTQYF.

The rearrangement joins TRBV19 to TRBJ2-1, with TRBD2 identical over 8 bases. Losses at the gene ends were 6 bases for V and 2 bases for J; bases not matched to a gene: 3. This CDR3 contains 14 residues. Germline V gives CDR1 LNHDA, CDR2 SQIVND (reference sequence). Here the CDR3 DNA reads TGTGCCAGTAGGTTAGCGGGGACCTACAATGAGCAGTTCTTC. It yields the protein CASRLAGTYNEQFF.

A few counts support this clone. V is TRBV7-2 and J is TRBJ2-1; 8 positions agree with TRBD2. From germline, CDR1 is SGHTA and CDR2 FQGNSA. This CDR3 has 14 amino acids. V lost 7 bases and J lost 5; bases outside the gene matches: 7. CDR3 loop: CASTKREGNNEQFF. DNA for the CDR3: TGTGCCAGCACCAAACGGGAGGGTAACAATGAGCAGTTCTTC.

This rearrangement joins TRBV7-6 to TRBJ2-1; possible D gene TRBD2, 5 bases. There are 15 residues in the CDR3. The germline gives CDR1 SGHVS, CDR2 FNYEAQ. V lost 2 bases and J 6 bases, leaving 14 bases between the germline ends. CDR3 DNA sequence: TGTGCCAGCAGCTTACTAGGAGGTAGCAGCAATGAGCAGTTCTTC. This codes for CASSLLGGSSNEQFF. Supplemented by reference TRBV7-6 and TRBJ2-1, the full variable domain reads GAGVSQSPRYKVTKRGQDVALRCDPISGHVSLYWYRQALGQGPEFLTYFNYEAQQDKSGLPNDRFSAERPEGSISTLTIQRTEQRDSAMYRCASSLLGGSSNEQFFGPGTRLTVL.

V is TRBV7-9 and J is TRBJ2-2; 8 bases agree with TRBD1. V was clipped by 6 bases and J by 1 base; unmatched bases: 4. The CDR3 sequence is 15 residues long. Per germline, CDR1 SEHNR and CDR2 FQNEAQ (reference sequence). In nucleotides, the CDR3 is TGTGCCAGCAGAACCGGGACAGGGAACACCGGGGAGCTGTTTTTT. The encoded protein is CASRTGTGNTGELFF.

J is TRBJ2-2 and V is TRBV9; D remains ambiguous. This CDR3 has 15 residues. V shed 6 bases and J shed 0 bases, with 12 bases lying between them. CDR1 SGDLS and CDR2 YYNGEE come from the germline V gene. Here the CDR3 reads CASNRARTNTGELFF. The DNA for the CDR3 is TGTGCCAGCAATAGAGCCAGGACGAACACCGGGGAGCTGTTTTTT.

The gene calls are TRBV27 and TRBJ1-1, with no clear D. CDR1 MNHEY and CDR2 SMNVEV come from the germline V gene (reference sequence). The CDR3 runs 13 residues. Deletions cut 5 bases from V and 7 bases from J, with 14 bases between. As DNA, the CDR3 is TGTGCCAGCAGTCACGGACTCCTATATGAAGCTTTCTTT. Translating gives CASSHGLLYEAFF.

V and J are TRBV7-9 and TRBJ2-1; unclear D gene. Deletions cut 8 bases from V and 3 bases from J, with 2 bases between. CDR3 length equals 10 residues. Germline CDR1 SEHNR, CDR2 FQNEAQ (reference sequence). CDR3 protein: CASDYNEQFF. The CDR3 bases are TGTGCCAGCGACTACAATGAGCAGTTCTTC.

This sequence joins TRBV7-9 and TRBJ2-7; no reliable D call. In germline, CDR1 is SEHNR, CDR2 FQNEAQ (reference sequence). CDR3 size: 16 residues. V lost 1 base and J lost 3, with 16 bases in between. CDR3 nucleotide sequence: TGTGCCAGCAGCTTAGAACTCCGAGGTGACGACTACGAGCAGTACTTC. Its translation is CASSLELRGDDYEQYF.

The CDR3 coding sequence is TGTGCCAGCACCCCAACCCCGGGACTCGGGGGAAACACCATATATTTT. This codes for CASTPTPGLGGNTIYF. The chain carries TRBV28 and TRBJ1-3; D is possibly TRBD1 (5 bases). The CDR3 has 16 residues. Per the germline V gene, CDR1 is MDHEN and CDR2 is SYDVKM. V dropped 7 bases and J dropped 4 bases, with 20 bases sitting between them.

The V call is TRBV6-5, the J call TRBJ1-1; 9 bases match TRBD1. V trimming: 6 bases; J trimming: 3 bases; junction bases outside the gene matches: 8. Germline V gives CDR1 MNHEY, CDR2 SVGAGI. The CDR3 totals 15 residues. In nucleotides, the CDR3 is TGTGCCAGCAGGACCCGGGACAGGGAGGACACTGAAGCTTTCTTT. This sequence encodes CASRTRDREDTEAFF.

CDR3 DNA: TGTGCCTGGAGTGTACTACTCACAGATACGCAGTATTTT. Translated, it gives CAWSVLLTDTQYF. The chain employs TRBV30 and TRBJ2-3; D not certain. V lost 0 bases to trimming and J lost 2 bases, with 6 bases between them. Per germline, CDR1 GTSNPN and CDR2 SVGIG (reference sequence). The CDR3 covers 13 residues.